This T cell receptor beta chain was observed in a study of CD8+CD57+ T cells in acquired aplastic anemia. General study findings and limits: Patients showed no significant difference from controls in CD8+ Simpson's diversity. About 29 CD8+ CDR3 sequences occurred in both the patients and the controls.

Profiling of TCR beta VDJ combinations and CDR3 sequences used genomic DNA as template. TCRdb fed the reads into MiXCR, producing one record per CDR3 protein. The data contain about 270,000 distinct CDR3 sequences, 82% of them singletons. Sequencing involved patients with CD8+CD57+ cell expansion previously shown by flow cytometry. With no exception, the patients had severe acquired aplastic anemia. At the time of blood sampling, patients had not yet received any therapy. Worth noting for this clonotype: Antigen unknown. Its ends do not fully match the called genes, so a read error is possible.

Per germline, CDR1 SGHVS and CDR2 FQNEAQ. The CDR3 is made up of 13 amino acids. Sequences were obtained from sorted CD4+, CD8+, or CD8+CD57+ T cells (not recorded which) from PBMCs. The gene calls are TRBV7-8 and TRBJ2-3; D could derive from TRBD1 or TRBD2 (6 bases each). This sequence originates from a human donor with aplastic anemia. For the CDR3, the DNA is TGTGCCAGCAGGTACGGGGGCACTGCTACGCAGCAGTTT. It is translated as CASRYGGTATQQF.